This is a list of T cell receptor beta chains from one sample in a study of T-cell memory formation after mild COVID-19. TCRdb re-called the 5' RACE reads through MiXCR, storing one row per CDR3 protein. There are 270,000 or so distinct CDR3 sequences in the sample; over 15% occur only once, and around 21% lies in the top ten. Sequencing used PBMCs or a T cell subset sorted from them (not recorded which). These receptors were taken from a man younger than 35 who had mild COVID-19 (a few samples of this study predate the infection). Cell type and time point are not known. The CDR3 runs from the conserved cysteine through the conserved F or W. A D gene is named only where the DNA matches it firmly. A row's size may be missing; if present it is once, few, many or a size class.

J: TRBJ1-5
size: -
D: TRBD1
V: TRBV7-2
DNA: TGTGCCAGCAGCTTAGCTGTGTCGACAGGGGGCCGTCAGCCCCAGCATTTT
CDR3: CASSLAVSTGGRQPQHF

J: TRBJ2-5
size: few
D: -
V: TRBV20-1
DNA: TGCAGCGCAAACGACGGGACATCTCAAGAGACCCAGTACTTC
CDR3: CSANDGTSQETQYF

J: TRBJ2-7
size: many
D: TRBD2
V: TRBV15
DNA: TGTGCCACCAGCAGAGGTAGCGGGGGAACCTACGAGCAGTACTTC
CDR3: CATSRGSGGTYEQYF

J: TRBJ1-3
size: -
D: -
V: TRBV5-6
DNA: TGTGCCAGCAGCTTGGTGGGGGCGCGAACCAGAAACACCATATATTTT
CDR3: CASSLVGARTRNTIYF

J: TRBJ1-6
size: few
D: -
V: TRBV7-2
DNA: TGTGCCAGCAGCCATGACCCCGGCTCACCCCTCCACTTT
CDR3: CASSHDPGSPLHF

J: TRBJ2-3
size: few
D: TRBD2
V: TRBV18
DNA: TGTGCCAGCTCCGCCGCTAGCGGGAACACAGATACGCAGTATTTT
CDR3: CASSAASGNTDTQYF

J: TRBJ2-1
size: -
D: -
V: TRBV6-2/TRBV6-3
DNA: TGTGCCAGCAGTTACTCCGGGCGGGGGCGCTCCTACAATGAGCAGTTCTTC
CDR3: CASSYSGRGRSYNEQFF

J: TRBJ2-7
size: -
D: -
V: TRBV27
DNA: TGTGCCAGCCGCCAGACGGAGACCTACGAGCAGTACTTC
CDR3: CASRQTETYEQYF

J: TRBJ1-1
size: many
D: -
V: TRBV10-1
DNA: TGCGCCAGCAGTGCACAGACGAACACTGAAGCTTTCTTT
CDR3: CASSAQTNTEAFF

J: TRBJ1-2
size: -
D: -
V: TRBV27
DNA: TGTGCCAGCAGTTCTTTGGGGGGACGAGGCTACACCTTC
CDR3: CASSSLGGRGYTF

J: TRBJ2-3
size: few
D: -
V: TRBV5-1
DNA: TGCGCCAGCAGCCGGAGAGGTGGGGCAAGGACAGATACGCAGTATTTT
CDR3: CASSRRGGARTDTQYF

J: TRBJ2-5
size: -
D: TRBD1
V: TRBV12-3/TRBV12-4
DNA: TGTGCCAGCAGTTCCTGGACAGGGCGAGAGACCCAGTACTTC
CDR3: CASSSWTGRETQYF

J: TRBJ1-1
size: few
D: -
V: TRBV7-2
DNA: TGTGCCAGCAGCCGCAGGACGGATGAAGCTTTCTTT
CDR3: CASSRRTDEAFF

J: TRBJ1-1
size: -
D: -
V: TRBV18
DNA: TGTGCCAGCTCACCACCCAAAGGGGTTAACACTGAAGCTTTCTTT
CDR3: CASSPPKGVNTEAFF

J: TRBJ2-1
size: -
D: -
V: TRBV11-2
DNA: TGTGCCAGCAGCGCGGACCGGGTGCGGGCTAATGAGCAGTTCTTC
CDR3: CASSADRVRANEQFF

J: TRBJ1-2
size: many
D: -
V: TRBV12-3/TRBV12-4
DNA: TGTGCCAGCAGTTTGAAAGGGGGCTATGGCTACACCTTC
CDR3: CASSLKGGYGYTF

J: TRBJ1-6
size: few
D: -
V: TRBV20-1
DNA: TGCAGTGCTAGAGCGGCGGGGTGGCGTGGTGAGTCACCCCTCCACTTT
CDR3: CSARAAGWRGESPLHF

J: TRBJ1-1
size: -
D: -
V: TRBV5-1
DNA: TGCGCCAGCAGCTTGCTAGGATTGAACACTGAAGCTTTCTTT
CDR3: CASSLLGLNTEAFF

J: TRBJ2-2
size: -
D: -
V: TRBV7-2
DNA: TGTGCCAGCAGCCAGGGGGTAGCGGGGCTCACCGGGGAGCTGTTTTTT
CDR3: CASSQGVAGLTGELFF

J: TRBJ2-2
size: -
D: -
V: TRBV24-1
DNA: TGTGCCACCAGTGATATAGGTTCCGGGGAGCTGTTTTTT
CDR3: CATSDIGSGELFF

J: TRBJ2-7
size: many
D: TRBD1
V: TRBV5-1
DNA: TGCGCCAGCAGCATCGGACAGGGGACTGACGAGCAGTACTTC
CDR3: CASSIGQGTDEQYF

J: TRBJ2-1
size: few
D: -
V: TRBV2
DNA: TGTGCCTCAACTGCGGGGGCTAGTGGAGAGCAGTTCTTC
CDR3: CASTAGASGEQFF

J: TRBJ2-7
size: -
D: -
V: TRBV27
DNA: TGTGCCAGCAGTGCCCAGGGGAGGGACCCCCACGAGCAGTACTTC
CDR3: CASSAQGRDPHEQYF

J: TRBJ1-5
size: -
D: -
V: TRBV7-6
DNA: TGTGCCAGCAGCGAGGGAAGGGGTAGCAATCAGCCCCAGCATTTT
CDR3: CASSEGRGSNQPQHF

J: TRBJ2-1
size: many
D: TRBD1
V: TRBV10-1
DNA: TGCGCCAGCAGGGGACAGGGTGACCATGAGCAGTTCTTC
CDR3: CASRGQGDHEQFF

J: TRBJ1-2
size: few
D: -
V: TRBV4-2
DNA: TGTGCCAGCAGCCAACCACGCGGTCTGAAAGGGGGTGGCTACACCTTC
CDR3: CASSQPRGLKGGGYTF

J: TRBJ2-3
size: -
D: -
V: TRBV20-1
DNA: TGCAGTGCTAACCGGGGGACCACAGATACGCAGTATTTT
CDR3: CSANRGTTDTQYF

J: TRBJ1-2
size: -
D: -
V: TRBV5-1
DNA: TGCGCCAGCAGCTTGGAACAGGTCCCGGGGTATGGCTACACCTTC
CDR3: CASSLEQVPGYGYTF

J: TRBJ2-2
size: once
D: -
V: TRBV5-6
DNA: TGTGCCAGCGGAGGTGGAGCCGCAGGGGAGCTGTTTTTT
CDR3: CASGGGAAGELFF

J: TRBJ2-2
size: -
D: -
V: TRBV27
DNA: TGTGCCAGCAGTTACGAGGGCGCGTCCGGGGAGCTGTTTTTT
CDR3: CASSYEGASGELFF

J: TRBJ1-2
size: -
D: -
V: TRBV5-1
DNA: TGCGCCAGCAGCTTGAAGGGGGACCCTAACTATGGCTACACCTTC
CDR3: CASSLKGDPNYGYTF

J: TRBJ2-1
size: -
D: TRBD2
V: TRBV20-1
DNA: TGCAGTGCTAGACCGCTAGCGGGGGGGCATTTCAATGAGCAGTTCTTC
CDR3: CSARPLAGGHFNEQFF

J: TRBJ2-5
size: -
D: -
V: TRBV5-6
DNA: TGTGCCAGCAGCTCGGCAACAAATATACAAGAGACCCAGTACTTC
CDR3: CASSSATNIQETQYF

J: TRBJ1-1
size: few
D: TRBD1
V: TRBV5-4
DNA: TGTGCCAGCAGCTTGTCTTGGACAGGTCCTAGAGAAGCTTTCTTT
CDR3: CASSLSWTGPREAFF

J: TRBJ2-2
size: -
D: -
V: TRBV28
DNA: TGTGCCAGCAGTTTTGCAATACCCGGGGAGCTGTTTTTT
CDR3: CASSFAIPGELFF

J: TRBJ2-3
size: -
D: TRBD2
V: TRBV4-1
DNA: TGCGCCAGCAGCCTCAGACTAGCCGGGGGGGCCTCAGATACGCAGTATTTT
CDR3: CASSLRLAGGASDTQYF

J: TRBJ2-5
size: few
D: -
V: TRBV9
DNA: TGTGCCAGCAGCGTAGGGGGGGTAGAGACCCAGTACTTC
CDR3: CASSVGGVETQYF

J: TRBJ2-1
size: -
D: -
V: TRBV10-1
DNA: TGCGCCAGCAGTGAGAGGGGGGAATACAATGAGCAGTTCTTC
CDR3: CASSERGEYNEQFF

J: TRBJ2-5
size: few
D: TRBD1
V: TRBV7-8
DNA: TGTGCCAGCAGAAACCACAGGGGGCAAGAGACCCAGTACTTC
CDR3: CASRNHRGQETQYF

J: TRBJ2-1
size: -
D: TRBD2
V: TRBV13
DNA: TGTGCCAGCAGCTTTGAGGGACTAGCTGGGGACAATGAGCAGTTCTTC
CDR3: CASSFEGLAGDNEQFF

J: TRBJ1-2
size: -
D: -
V: TRBV25-1
DNA: TGTGCCAGCAGGCGGACGGCAAGCTATGGCTACACCTTC
CDR3: CASRRTASYGYTF

J: TRBJ2-5
size: few
D: -
V: TRBV10-3
DNA: TGTGCCATCAGTGAGACGACAGGGAGCGGGGAGACCCAGTACTTC
CDR3: CAISETTGSGETQYF

J: TRBJ2-1
size: -
D: -
V: TRBV11-2
DNA: TGTGCCAGCAGCAGAGCTCACAATGAGCAGTTCTTC
CDR3: CASSRAHNEQFF

J: TRBJ2-2
size: -
D: -
V: TRBV7-9
DNA: TGTGCCAGCAGCTTAAGTGGCAGCACCGGGGAGCTGTTTTTT
CDR3: CASSLSGSTGELFF

J: TRBJ2-3
size: -
D: -
V: TRBV6-5
DNA: TGTGCCAGCAGTTTCGCCGGGACAACGTCTAGCACAGATACGCAGTATTTT
CDR3: CASSFAGTTSSTDTQYF

J: TRBJ2-5
size: -
D: -
V: TRBV11-1
DNA: TGTGCCAGCAGCTTGAATACGGGGCAAGAGACCCAGTACTTC
CDR3: CASSLNTGQETQYF

J: TRBJ1-4
size: -
D: -
V: TRBV20-1
DNA: TGCAGCCTAGAAAAAAAACTGTTTTTT
CDR3: CSLEKKLFF

J: TRBJ2-2
size: few
D: -
V: TRBV4-3
DNA: TGCGCCAGCAGCCCCATTAAAAACACCGGGGAGCTGTTTTTT
CDR3: CASSPIKNTGELFF

J: TRBJ2-5
size: few
D: -
V: TRBV28
DNA: TGTGCCAGCAGTCCGATGAATCGGTACCAAGAGACCCAGTACTTC
CDR3: CASSPMNRYQETQYF

J: TRBJ2-1
size: -
D: TRBD2
V: TRBV27
DNA: TGTGCCAGCAGTCCCGGGACTAGCCGGCGGGGCTACAATGAGCAGTTCTTC
CDR3: CASSPGTSRRGYNEQFF